These 26 T cell receptor beta chains originate from one sample sequenced in a study of blood T cell repertoires in COVID-19 (TCRdb year 2020). Library prep was done by the immunoSEQ multiplex PCR assay. The immuneACCESS repertoire file appears here via TCRdb, limited to in-frame rearrangements. These files lack a portion of the clones; in checked studies, under half of the deficit traces to unresolved V genes, and the cause of the others is not known. Counted in this sample were 90,000 to 100,000 clones; 70% to 85% of them appeared once. Of the sample, more than 9% is held by the ten largest clones. Sequencing used peripheral blood. The origin of the receptors is a man in his sixties or seventies with acute or convalescent COVID-19.

The genes are TRBV28 and TRBJ1-2, with 7 bases that match TRBD1. The V gene's germline CDR1 is MDHEN and CDR2 SYDVKM. The CDR3 runs 17 residues. Losses at the gene ends were 5 bases for V and 3 bases for J; bases not matched to a gene: 15. For the CDR3, the DNA is TGTGCCAGCAGTCCCTTGGGGACAGCGTATTATGACTATGGCTACACCTTC. Its translation is CASSPLGTAYYDYGYTF.

The rearrangement joins TRBV9 to TRBJ1-4; D unclear. V lost 0 bases, J lost 4 bases, and 10 bases lay in between. The CDR3 is 15 amino acids. Per germline, CDR1 SGDLS and CDR2 YYNGEE. CDR3 nucleotide sequence: TGTGCCAGCAGCGTAGGCAGCGTCTTTAATGAAAAACTGTTTTTT. Protein sequence: CASSVGSVFNEKLFF.

The chain combines TRBV7-9 with TRBJ2-2; 7 bases are shared with TRBD2. Per the germline V gene, CDR1 is SEHNR and CDR2 is FQNEAQ (reference sequence). The CDR3 is 15 residues long. Trimming cost V 5 bases and J 6 bases; bases outside gene matches: 9. The CDR3 spells CASSDSGGGAGELFF. CDR3 nucleotide sequence: TGTGCCAGCAGCGACAGCGGTGGGGGGGCCGGGGAGCTGTTTTTT. The full variable domain, its missing parts supplied by reference TRBV7-9 and TRBJ2-2, is DTGVSQNPRHKITKRGQNVTFRCDPISEHNRLYWYRQTLGQGPEFLTYFQNEAQLEKSRLLSDRFSAERPKGSFSTLEIQRTEQGDSAMYLCASSDSGGGAGELFFGEGSRLTVL.

This rearrangement joins TRBV6-2 or TRBV6-3 to TRBJ2-6, with 9 bases fitting TRBD2. Trimming took 0 bases from V and 2 from J; bases not matched to a gene: 8. The CDR3 extends over 19 amino acids. Germline V gene data show CDR1 as MNHEY and CDR2 as SVGEGT. The CDR3 nucleotides are TGTGCCAGCAGTTACTCCGGCGGGAGGGGCGGAACTGGGGCCAACGTCCTGACTTTC. This translates into CASSYSGGRGGTGANVLTF.

V gene TRBV2 combines with J gene TRBJ1-3, with 7 positions matching TRBD1. The V and J ends lost 6 bases and 0 bases, in that order; junction bases with no gene match: 5. This CDR3 has 15 amino acids. Germline V CDR1 and CDR2: SNHLY, FYNNEI. The CDR3 DNA is TGTGCCAGCAGGAGACAGGGAAGCTCTGGAAACACCATATATTTT. Protein product: CASRRQGSSGNTIYF.

The chain carries TRBV19 and TRBJ2-7; TRBD1 aligns across 9 bases. The ends lost 8 bases at V and 5 bases at J; junction bases unmatched: 10. The germline V gene encodes CDR1 LNHDA and CDR2 SQIVND (reference sequence). The CDR3 runs 14 residues. The CDR3 reads CASGSQGAPDEQYF. CDR3 bases: TGTGCCAGTGGCTCACAGGGGGCGCCGGACGAGCAGTACTTC.

The rearrangement links TRBV6-6 to TRBJ1-1; D is perhaps TRBD1 (6 bases). Germline assignment: CDR1 MNHNY and CDR2 SVGAGI (reference sequence). This CDR3 spans 13 amino acids. Trimming removed 7 bases at V and 0 bases at J, with 9 bases between. CDR3 in amino acids: CASNRVMNTEAFF. The CDR3 DNA follows: TGTGCCAGCAACAGGGTTATGAACACTGAAGCTTTCTTT.

The chain carries TRBV6-5 and TRBJ1-1; 9 bases match TRBD1. J gave up 5 bases and V 4 bases, and 5 bases lay outside the gene matches. Germline CDR1 is MNHEY and CDR2 is SVGAGI. There are 14 residues in the CDR3. The CDR3 is CASSWDRDGTEAFF. DNA for the CDR3: TGTGCCAGCAGTTGGGACAGGGATGGGACTGAAGCTTTCTTT.

CDR3 DNA sequence: TGTGCCAGCAGCCTTGTTTACGAGCAGTACTTC. This gives the protein CASSLVYEQYF. The J gene is TRBJ2-7, the V gene TRBV5-5; D remains unclear. The CDR3 has 11 residues. Germline V CDR1 and CDR2: SGHKS, YYEKEE (reference sequence). The germline V and J ends were trimmed by 4 bases and 4 bases, with 6 bases remaining between them.

This chain uses TRBV19 with TRBJ2-1; 8 bases are shared with TRBD2. The V and J ends lost 6 bases and 3 bases, in that order; junction bases with no gene match: 10. Germline V CDR1 and CDR2: LNHDA, SQIVND (reference sequence). This CDR3 comprises 16 residues. CDR3 nucleotides: TGTGCCAGTAGCGTTGACGGGAGGGCGAGCTACAATGAGCAGTTCTTC. It codes for CASSVDGRASYNEQFF.

This rearrangement joins TRBV30 to TRBJ1-2, with D unclear. Trimming left V 4 bases short and J 3 bases short, with 9 bases between. This CDR3 is 12 amino acids long. Germline-derived CDR1 and CDR2 are GTSNPN and SVGIG (reference sequence). CDR3 loop: CAWKRPDYGYTF. CDR3 DNA: TGTGCCTGGAAACGTCCGGACTATGGCTACACCTTC.

The chain is built from TRBV12-3 or TRBV12-4 and TRBJ2-1, with no clear D. The V end lost 3 bases, the J end lost 14 bases, and 14 bases lay between the germline ends. The CDR3 runs 12 residues. CDR3 sequence: CASSLGSPIKFF. DNA for the CDR3: TGTGCCAGCAGTTTGGGCAGCCCGATCAAGTTCTTC.

The chain links TRBV30 to TRBJ1-1, with D hard to call. Germline CDR1 and CDR2: GTSNPN and SVGIG (reference sequence). Between the trimmed V and J ends, which lost 8 bases and 3 bases, there was a span of 13 bases. The CDR3 is 12 residues long. The CDR3 is CARQKGDTEAFF. CDR3 bases: TGTGCCCGGCAAAAGGGAGACACTGAAGCTTTCTTT.

The rearrangement joins TRBV6-5 to TRBJ1-6; D is unresolved. Per germline, CDR1 MNHEY and CDR2 SVGAGI. The CDR3 has 16 residues. Trimming removed 2 bases at V and 9 bases at J, with 17 bases between. CDR3 sequence (DNA): TGTGCCAGCAGTTACCGGAGGCCTGAGCTTGGTTCACCCCTCCACTTT. Translation gives CASSYRRPELGSPLHF.

The V and J genes are TRBV25-1 and TRBJ1-3; 9 bases map to TRBD1. Germline assignment: CDR1 MGHDK and CDR2 SYGVNS. V gave up 6 bases and J gave up 4 bases; unmatched junction bases: 4. CDR3 length: 14 amino acids. The CDR3 DNA follows: TGTGCCAGCAGCCCGACAGGGGGGGGAAACACCATATATTTT. Amino acid sequence: CASSPTGGGNTIYF.

This clone was counted between two and nine times. The chain couples TRBV24-1 to TRBJ2-3, with TRBD2 matching 8 bases. The CDR3 runs to 16 residues. The germline gives CDR1 KGHDR, CDR2 SFDVKD. V trimming: 4 bases; J trimming: 2 bases; junction bases outside the gene matches: 7. CDR3 protein: CATSDRREVVTDTQYF. In nucleotides, the CDR3 is TGTGCCACCAGTGACCGGCGGGAGGTGGTCACAGATACGCAGTATTTT.

V usage is TRBV20-1 and J usage is TRBJ2-5; no reliable D call. The germline V gene encodes CDR1 DFQATT and CDR2 SNEGSKA (reference sequence). Trimming took 6 bases from V and 5 from J, leaving 7 bases between them. The CDR3 is 10 amino acids. The CDR3 region is CSAALETQYF. Here the CDR3 DNA reads TGCAGTGCCGCGCTGGAGACCCAGTACTTC.

The chain combines TRBV5-6 with TRBJ1-4; D not certain. The CDR3 spans 13 residues. The V gene lost 4 bases and the J gene lost 3 bases, with 7 bases spanning the gap. In germline, CDR1 is SGHDT, CDR2 YYEEEE. Written as DNA, the CDR3 is TGTGCCAGCAGCACTGTTTCTAATGAAAAACTGTTTTTT. Protein sequence: CASSTVSNEKLFF.

The chain combines TRBV11-1 with TRBJ2-7; possibly TRBD1 for D (5 bases). This CDR3 has 14 amino acids. Per germline, CDR1 SGHAT and CDR2 FQDESV (reference sequence). The germline V and J ends were trimmed by 3 bases and 4 bases, with 13 bases remaining between them. CDR3 in DNA: TGTGCCAGCAGCTTCTCCAGGGCGAATTACGAGCAGTACTTC. Translation: CASSFSRANYEQYF.

This clone was observed once. The V call is TRBV5-4, the J call TRBJ1-6, with TRBD1 matching over 7 bases. CDR1 and CDR2 (germline): SGHNT, YYREEE (reference sequence). This CDR3 spans 17 amino acids. Trimming at V came to 4 bases and at J to 1 base, leaving 8 bases not matched to a gene. CDR3 sequence (DNA): TGTGCCAGCAGCCGTACAGGGGTAGGATCCTATAATTCACCCCTCCACTTT. Its protein is CASSRTGVGSYNSPLHF.

This clone was observed a single time. V gene TRBV3-1 (or the pseudogene TRBV3-2) combines with J gene TRBJ2-5; 7 positions match TRBD1. The V and J ends lost 4 bases and 2 bases, in that order; junction bases with no gene match: 4. The CDR3 is made up of 14 amino acids. Germline CDR1 is LGHDT and CDR2 is YNNKEL (reference sequence). The CDR3 protein is CASSLLRGQETQYF. In DNA, the CDR3 is TGTGCCAGCAGCCTCCTCAGGGGGCAAGAGACCCAGTACTTC.

The V gene is TRBV19, the J gene TRBJ2-7, with a tentative D call TRBD1 (6 bases). The CDR3 totals 14 residues. In germline, CDR1 is LNHDA, CDR2 SQIVND (reference sequence). V lost 3 bases to trimming and J lost 3 bases, with 12 bases between them. The CDR3 sequence is CASSIQDRVYEQYF. In DNA, the CDR3 is TGTGCCAGTAGTATTCAGGACAGAGTCTACGAGCAGTACTTC.

The chain employs TRBV18 and TRBJ1-1; D call uncertain. The germline gives CDR1 KGHSH, CDR2 LQKENI. Trimming took off 0 bases at V and 2 bases at J, with 13 bases between the two ends. The CDR3 has 16 amino acids. The CDR3 DNA reads as TGTGCCAGCTCACCACCGGGGAGGGTTGCCAACACTGAAGCTTTCTTT. Its translation: CASSPPGRVANTEAFF.

A single count supports this clone. V gene TRBV7-9 combines with J gene TRBJ1-2; D unresolved. CDR3 size: 12 residues. V was trimmed by 5 bases and J by 10 bases, leaving 14 bases between them. Germline-derived CDR1 and CDR2 are SEHNR and FQNEAQ (reference sequence). For the CDR3, the DNA is TGTGCCAGCAGCCGATTTTGGCCCTTCTACACCTTC. Encoded protein: CASSRFWPFYTF.

The chain couples TRBV19 to TRBJ1-1; maybe TRBD1 (5 bases). V lost 2 bases and J lost 4, with 8 bases in between. The germline gives CDR1 LNHDA, CDR2 SQIVND (reference sequence). The CDR3 totals 13 residues. The CDR3 region is CASSIQGGTEAFF. The CDR3 bases are TGTGCCAGTAGTATACAGGGTGGCACTGAAGCTTTCTTT.

The V call is TRBV7-2, the J call TRBJ2-7, with TRBD2 identical over 12 bases. This CDR3 spans 15 amino acids. From germline, CDR1 is SGHTA and CDR2 FQGNSA. Germline trimming cut 5 bases from V and 5 bases from J; bases unmatched to any gene: 7. As DNA, the CDR3 is TGTGCCAGCAGCATAAGACTAGCGGGAGTCGACGAGCAGTACTTC. This gives the protein CASSIRLAGVDEQYF.